The rows below give T cell receptor beta chains drawn from one sample of a study of cytomegalovirus exposure and HLA in healthy donors. Profiled with immunoSEQ multiplex PCR; TCRdb holds only in-frame clones, not every one. The table includes hundreds of thousands of clones, 80% to 90% detected once. Source material: PBMCs. These receptors all stem from a woman in her late teens or twenties in good health and CMV-seronegative. CDR3s include the opening cysteine and the closing phenylalanine or tryptophan. D genes are given only for firm matches. Size tells how often a clone was seen (once, few, many) or the class of an expanded clone, and some rows leave it out.

len: 16
j_gene: TRBJ2-7
v_gene: TRBV6-1
d_gene: TRBD2
abundance: NA
CDR3aa: CASSEESSGETYEQYF
CDR3nt: TGTGCCAGCAGTGAAGAATCTAGCGGAGAGACCTACGAGCAGTACTTC

len: 17
j_gene: TRBJ2-3
v_gene: TRBV18
d_gene: TRBD2
abundance: NA
CDR3aa: CASSPEGTSGSTDTQYF
CDR3nt: TGTGCCAGCTCACCGGAAGGGACTAGCGGTTCCACAGATACGCAGTATTTT

len: 15
j_gene: TRBJ1-2
v_gene: TRBV7-9
d_gene: NA
abundance: NA
CDR3aa: CASSSGGLMNYGYTF
CDR3nt: TGTGCCAGCAGCTCCGGCGGACTTATGAACTATGGCTACACCTTC

len: 13
j_gene: TRBJ2-3
v_gene: TRBV4-3
d_gene: NA
abundance: NA
CDR3aa: CASSQRGPDTQYF
CDR3nt: TGCGCCAGCAGCCAACGAGGGCCAGATACGCAGTATTTT

len: 15
j_gene: TRBJ1-5
v_gene: TRBV6-1
d_gene: TRBD1
abundance: once
CDR3aa: CASRATGNSNQPQHF
CDR3nt: TGTGCCAGCAGGGCGACAGGGAATAGCAATCAGCCCCAGCATTTT

len: 17
j_gene: TRBJ2-6
v_gene: TRBV18
d_gene: TRBD1
abundance: NA
CDR3aa: CASSFRQGTTGANVLTF
CDR3nt: TGTGCCAGCTCATTCCGACAGGGTACCACTGGGGCCAACGTCCTGACTTTC

len: 16
j_gene: TRBJ2-7
v_gene: TRBV14
d_gene: NA
abundance: NA
CDR3aa: CASSQEGGFMYYEQYF
CDR3nt: TGTGCCAGCAGCCAAGAGGGCGGGTTCATGTACTACGAGCAGTACTTC

len: 16
j_gene: TRBJ2-7
v_gene: TRBV7-9
d_gene: NA
abundance: NA
CDR3aa: CASSSQARLSSYEQYF
CDR3nt: TGTGCCAGCAGCTCCCAGGCTCGGCTGAGCTCCTACGAGCAGTACTTC

len: 14
j_gene: TRBJ1-1
v_gene: TRBV7-2
d_gene: NA
abundance: once
CDR3aa: CASSLEHRNTEAFF
CDR3nt: TGTGCCAGCAGCTTAGAGCACCGGAACACTGAAGCTTTCTTT

len: 14
j_gene: TRBJ1-2
v_gene: TRBV29-1
d_gene: NA
abundance: NA
CDR3aa: CSVDNWATNYGYTF
CDR3nt: TGCAGCGTTGATAATTGGGCAACTAACTATGGCTACACCTTC

len: 12
j_gene: TRBJ1-4
v_gene: TRBV7-9
d_gene: NA
abundance: NA
CDR3aa: CASQGLGEKLFF
CDR3nt: TGTGCCAGCCAGGGGCTTGGAGAAAAACTGTTTTTT

len: 13
j_gene: TRBJ2-7
v_gene: TRBV27
d_gene: TRBD2
abundance: once
CDR3aa: CASSPWASGEQYF
CDR3nt: TGTGCCAGCAGTCCCTGGGCTAGCGGTGAGCAGTACTTC

len: 15
j_gene: TRBJ2-3
v_gene: TRBV4-2
d_gene: NA
abundance: NA
CDR3aa: CASSQLTGHTDTQYF
CDR3nt: TGTGCCAGCAGCCAACTCACAGGGCACACAGATACGCAGTATTTT

len: 13
j_gene: TRBJ2-7
v_gene: TRBV6-5
d_gene: NA
abundance: NA
CDR3aa: CASRSPGSYEQYF
CDR3nt: TGTGCCAGCAGGTCCCCGGGCTCCTACGAGCAGTACTTC

len: 17
j_gene: TRBJ2-2
v_gene: TRBV4-3
d_gene: NA
abundance: NA
CDR3aa: CASSQAGAGTYTGELFF
CDR3nt: TGCGCCAGCAGCCAGGCCGGGGCGGGGACCTACACCGGGGAGCTGTTTTTT

len: 14
j_gene: TRBJ1-5
v_gene: TRBV6-6
d_gene: NA
abundance: NA
CDR3aa: CASHTGSLNQPQHF
CDR3nt: TGTGCCAGTCATACCGGGAGCCTCAATCAGCCCCAGCATTTT

len: 16
j_gene: TRBJ2-1
v_gene: TRBV4-2
d_gene: TRBD2
abundance: NA
CDR3aa: CASSQEGLAGVYEQFF
CDR3nt: TGTGCCAGCAGCCAAGAGGGCCTAGCGGGAGTCTATGAGCAGTTCTTC

len: 14
j_gene: TRBJ2-3
v_gene: TRBV2
d_gene: TRBD2
abundance: NA
CDR3aa: CASRTSGGADTQYF
CDR3nt: TGTGCCAGCAGGACTAGCGGGGGGGCAGATACGCAGTATTTT

len: 11
j_gene: TRBJ2-1
v_gene: TRBV2
d_gene: TRBD1
abundance: NA
CDR3aa: CASSDRDRQFF
CDR3nt: TGTGCCAGCAGTGATAGGGACAGGCAGTTCTTC

len: 15
j_gene: TRBJ2-1
v_gene: TRBV19
d_gene: NA
abundance: NA
CDR3aa: CASSIGAGDYNEQFF
CDR3nt: TGTGCCAGTAGTATTGGGGCAGGGGACTACAATGAGCAGTTCTTC

len: 14
j_gene: TRBJ1-2
v_gene: TRBV6-5
d_gene: TRBD1
abundance: NA
CDR3aa: CASSSRQGSYGYTF
CDR3nt: TGTGCCAGCAGTAGCCGACAGGGCTCCTATGGCTACACCTTC

len: 13
j_gene: TRBJ2-7
v_gene: TRBV11-2
d_gene: NA
abundance: NA
CDR3aa: CASSLGRAREQYF
CDR3nt: TGTGCCAGCAGCTTAGGGCGGGCTAGGGAGCAGTACTTC

len: 14
j_gene: TRBJ1-2
v_gene: TRBV5-6
d_gene: NA
abundance: NA
CDR3aa: CASSLGSSGYGYTF
CDR3nt: TGTGCCAGCAGCTTGGGGTCGAGCGGCTATGGCTACACCTTC

len: 15
j_gene: TRBJ1-4
v_gene: TRBV5-1
d_gene: TRBD1
abundance: NA
CDR3aa: CASSLDRGHNEKLFF
CDR3nt: TGCGCCAGCAGCTTGGACAGGGGGCATAATGAAAAACTGTTTTTT

len: 15
j_gene: TRBJ1-6
v_gene: TRBV6-5
d_gene: TRBD1
abundance: NA
CDR3aa: CASSKDRGYNSPLHF
CDR3nt: TGTGCCAGCAGTAAGGACAGGGGTTATAATTCACCCCTCCACTTT

len: 17
j_gene: TRBJ2-1
v_gene: TRBV11-2
d_gene: TRBD2
abundance: NA
CDR3aa: CASSRRISGSHRDEQFF
CDR3nt: TGTGCCAGCAGCCGGAGGATTAGCGGGAGTCACAGGGATGAGCAGTTCTTC

len: 13
j_gene: TRBJ2-5
v_gene: TRBV6-5
d_gene: NA
abundance: NA
CDR3aa: CASSYSGGETQYF
CDR3nt: TGTGCCAGCAGTTACAGCGGCGGGGAGACCCAGTACTTC

len: 17
j_gene: TRBJ2-1
v_gene: TRBV19
d_gene: NA
abundance: NA
CDR3aa: CASSVDSGYDSYNEQFF
CDR3nt: TGTGCCAGTAGTGTTGATAGCGGATATGACTCCTACAATGAGCAGTTCTTC

len: 16
j_gene: TRBJ2-2
v_gene: TRBV25-1
d_gene: TRBD1
abundance: once
CDR3aa: CASSETGTANSGELFF
CDR3nt: TGTGCCAGCAGTGAAACCGGGACAGCGAATTCCGGGGAGCTGTTTTTT

len: 18
j_gene: TRBJ2-2
v_gene: TRBV4-1
d_gene: TRBD2
abundance: NA
CDR3aa: CASTKGLAGGPETGELFF
CDR3nt: TGCGCCAGCACTAAAGGACTAGCGGGAGGGCCTGAAACCGGGGAGCTGTTTTTT

len: 14
j_gene: TRBJ1-1
v_gene: TRBV5-1
d_gene: NA
abundance: NA
CDR3aa: CASSGGPGRTEAFF
CDR3nt: TGCGCCAGCAGCGGTGGGCCAGGGAGGACTGAAGCTTTCTTT

len: 14
j_gene: TRBJ2-1
v_gene: TRBV29-1
d_gene: NA
abundance: NA
CDR3aa: CSVDRDSPWNEQFF
CDR3nt: TGCAGCGTCGATCGGGACTCCCCTTGGAATGAGCAGTTCTTC

len: 17
j_gene: TRBJ2-6
v_gene: TRBV7-9
d_gene: NA
abundance: NA
CDR3aa: CASSWADKDSGANVLTF
CDR3nt: TGTGCCAGCAGCTGGGCGGACAAAGACTCTGGGGCCAACGTCCTGACTTTC

len: 14
j_gene: TRBJ1-4
v_gene: TRBV27
d_gene: NA
abundance: NA
CDR3aa: CASSFGQANEKLFF
CDR3nt: TGTGCCAGCAGTTTTGGCCAGGCTAATGAAAAACTGTTTTTT

len: 15
j_gene: TRBJ2-7
v_gene: TRBV7-2
d_gene: TRBD2
abundance: NA
CDR3aa: CASSSITGGRYEQYF
CDR3nt: TGTGCCAGCAGCTCAATCACGGGAGGGAGGTACGAGCAGTACTTC

len: 14
j_gene: TRBJ2-1
v_gene: TRBV27
d_gene: NA
abundance: NA
CDR3aa: CASSLLARNNEQFF
CDR3nt: TGTGCCAGCAGTTTATTAGCCAGAAACAATGAGCAGTTCTTC

len: 16
j_gene: TRBJ2-1
v_gene: TRBV15
d_gene: TRBD2
abundance: NA
CDR3aa: CATSRRTWTSDNEQFF
CDR3nt: TGTGCCACCAGCAGGAGGACCTGGACTAGCGACAATGAGCAGTTCTTC

len: 13
j_gene: TRBJ1-3
v_gene: TRBV19
d_gene: TRBD1
abundance: NA
CDR3aa: CASSIRSTGAIYF
CDR3nt: TGTGCCAGTAGTATAAGATCGACAGGGGCCATATATTTT

len: 15
j_gene: TRBJ2-2
v_gene: TRBV4-3
d_gene: NA
abundance: NA
CDR3aa: CASSQVGGDTGELFF
CDR3nt: TGCGCCAGCAGCCAAGTCGGCGGAGACACCGGGGAGCTGTTTTTT

len: 13
j_gene: TRBJ2-7
v_gene: TRBV13
d_gene: NA
abundance: NA
CDR3aa: CASSFRGTYEQYF
CDR3nt: TGTGCCAGCAGTTTTCGGGGGACCTACGAGCAGTACTTC

len: 14
j_gene: TRBJ2-7
v_gene: TRBV7-9
d_gene: TRBD2
abundance: NA
CDR3aa: CASSITSGAYEQYF
CDR3nt: TGTGCCAGCAGCATAACTAGCGGAGCCTACGAGCAGTACTTC

len: 17
j_gene: TRBJ1-4
v_gene: TRBV28
d_gene: NA
abundance: NA
CDR3aa: CASSLYLGGATNEKLFF
CDR3nt: TGTGCCAGCAGTCTCTACCTCGGGGGGGCAACTAATGAAAAACTGTTTTTT

len: 15
j_gene: TRBJ2-2
v_gene: TRBV7-6
d_gene: TRBD1
abundance: once
CDR3aa: CASSEGTGNSGELFF
CDR3nt: TGTGCCAGCAGCGAAGGGACAGGGAACTCCGGGGAGCTGTTTTTT